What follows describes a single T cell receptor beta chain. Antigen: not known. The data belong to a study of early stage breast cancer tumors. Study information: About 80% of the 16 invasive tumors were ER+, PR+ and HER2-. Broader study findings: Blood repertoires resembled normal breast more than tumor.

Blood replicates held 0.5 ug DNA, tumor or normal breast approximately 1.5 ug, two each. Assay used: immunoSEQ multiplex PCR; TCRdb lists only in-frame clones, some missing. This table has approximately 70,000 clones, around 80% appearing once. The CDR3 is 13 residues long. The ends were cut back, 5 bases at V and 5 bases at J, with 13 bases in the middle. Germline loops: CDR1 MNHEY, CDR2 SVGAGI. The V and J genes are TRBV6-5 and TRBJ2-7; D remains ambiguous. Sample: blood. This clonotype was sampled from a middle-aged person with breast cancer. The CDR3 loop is CASSGGHADEQYF. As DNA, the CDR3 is TGTGCCAGCAGTGGCGGCCATGCGGACGAGCAGTACTTC.